What follows describes a single TCR beta chain. Profiling relied on immunoSEQ multiplex PCR, and the TCRdb table lists in-frame clones only, not all of them. The sample carries around 100,000 clones, roughly 88% recorded once. The sample is drawn from a study of blood T cell repertoires in COVID-19. Study-wide context: Some COVID-19 samples were acute and others convalescent; all came from the United States, Italy and Spain. Sources were T cells, B-cell-depleted T cells, or PBMCs; the material itself was cDNA or gDNA.

The CDR3 runs 15 residues. Germline-derived CDR1 and CDR2 are GTSNPN and SVGIG (reference sequence). J gave up 5 bases and V 2 bases, and 7 bases lay outside the gene matches. The origin of this receptor is a human donor in a cohort sampled during active COVID-19. The sequenced sample was peripheral blood. The chain joins TRBV30 to TRBJ2-1, with 9 bases lining up with TRBD2. The CDR3 DNA reads as TGTGCCTGGAGTCTCGCAAGCGGGGGGAACAATGAGCAGTTCTTC. Its protein is CAWSLASGGNNEQFF.